One and the same sample provided the 3 T cell receptor beta chains below, sequenced in a study of PD-1 blockade in classical Hodgkin lymphoma. This sample's time point: cycle 4 day 1 (C4D1), after around six weeks of nivolumab. Autologous stem cell transplantation was followed by relapse in every patient, and brentuximab vedotin exposure varied. Libraries were prepared by immunoSEQ multiplex PCR; TCRdb keeps only in-frame clonotypes and omits some of them. The sample comprises fewer than 95,000 clones, approximately 83% of which are singletons, and approximately 17% rests with the top ten. The starting material was peripheral blood mononuclear cells (PBMCs), obtained before the fourth cycle of nivolumab. The source is a human donor with classical Hodgkin lymphoma.

This chain connects TRBV13 to TRBJ2-3, with 9 bases fitting TRBD1. The V gene's germline CDR1 is PRHDT and CDR2 FYEKMQ (reference sequence). V lost 5 bases and J lost 3; bases outside the gene matches: 3. CDR3 length: 14 residues. The CDR3 region has the DNA TGTGCCAGCAGCCCAGGACAGGGGACAGATACGCAGTATTTT. This translates into CASSPGQGTDTQYF. Filled out from reference TRBV13 and TRBJ2-3, the complete variable domain reads AAGVIQSPRHLIKEKRETATLKCYPIPRHDTVYWYQQGPGQDPQFLISFYEKMQSDKGSIPDRFSAQQFSDYHSELNMSSLELGDSALYFCASSPGQGTDTQYFGPGTRLTVL.

The rearrangement links TRBV10-2 to TRBJ2-2; D remains ambiguous. V lost 5 bases, J lost 7 bases, and 8 bases lay in between. The germline V gene has CDR1 WSHSY and CDR2 SAAADI. The CDR3 contains 12 residues. The CDR3 bases are TGCGCCAGCAGTACAGCGAGCGGGGAGCTGTTTTTT. This gives the protein CASSTASGELFF.

The chain links TRBV9 to TRBJ1-2; 7 bases map to TRBD1. After removal of 3 bases from V and 1 base from J, the junction contained 3 bases not matched to a gene. The germline V gene has CDR1 SGDLS and CDR2 YYNGEE. CDR3 length: 14 amino acids. The CDR3 DNA is TGTGCCAGCAGCGCGGGACAGCATAACTATGGCTACACCTTC. It yields the protein CASSAGQHNYGYTF. Full variable domain (outside the CDR3, taken from reference TRBV9 and TRBJ1-2): DSGVTQTPKHLITATGQRVTLRCSPRSGDLSVYWYQQSLDQGLQFLIQYYNGEERAKGNILERFSAQQFPDLHSELNLSSLELGDSALYFCASSAGQHNYGYTFGSGTRLTVV.